This TCR beta chain was documented in a study of CD8+ T cells in alopecia areata. The overall study: Treated individuals took tofacitinib by mouth, 5 to 10 mg twice daily.

This CDR3 spans 14 amino acids. Trimming stripped 0 bases from V and 7 bases from J, with 13 bases between. Germline loops: CDR1 SGHRS, CDR2 YFSETQ. General study results and limits: Scalp sequencing also captures normal skin's resident alphabeta T cells.

RNA extraction was followed by reverse transcription into cDNA, which acted as the sequencing template. Measured with immunoSEQ multiplex PCR; TCRdb has only the in-frame clones, and not every one. The sample carries about 210,000 clones, 50% to 60% recorded once. With respect to this clone: Its target is unknown.

Treatment reported: oral pan-JAK inhibitor, 5-10 mg twice daily. PBMCs served as the source from which CD4+ and CD8+ T cells were sorted. This receptor was taken from a human donor with alopecia areata. V usage is TRBV5-1 and J usage is TRBJ1-2; D gene unclear. Material: CD4+ T cells sorted from blood, obtained at week 4, from a patient treated with tofacitinib. The CDR3 region has the DNA TGCGCCAGCAGCTTGGATTTCGGTATGGGTGGCTACACCTTC. Translating gives CASSLDFGMGGYTF.